The 20 T cell receptor beta chains below were found in one sample sequenced in a study of cytomegalovirus exposure and HLA in healthy donors. Both 60 Vbeta primers and 13 Jbeta primers went into the PCR. Assay used: immunoSEQ multiplex PCR; TCRdb lists only in-frame clones, some missing. The sample yields 150,000 to 200,000 clones, roughly 80% seen once. Material for sequencing was PBMCs. The receptor set was obtained from a woman aged 40-49 years in good health and CMV-seronegative.

This clone was detected only a few times. The V gene is TRBV30, the J gene TRBJ1-1; the D is unclear. The length of the CDR3 is 11 residues. The germline V gene encodes CDR1 GTSNPN and CDR2 SVGIG (reference sequence). V dropped 0 bases and J dropped 8 bases, with 7 bases sitting between them. The CDR3: CAWSVRSEAFF. CDR3 coding DNA: TGTGCCTGGAGTGTACGGAGCGAAGCTTTCTTT.

V and J are TRBV9 and TRBJ2-3; 7 bases align to TRBD1. The ends lost 4 bases at V and 6 bases at J; junction bases unmatched: 8. The CDR3 has 14 residues. CDR1 and CDR2 from the germline V gene are SGDLS and YYNGEE. The CDR3 sequence is CASSPNRGQDTQYF. CDR3 DNA sequence: TGTGCCAGCAGCCCCAACAGGGGACAGGATACGCAGTATTTT.

This chain joins TRBV9 and TRBJ2-2; tentative D call: TRBD2 (6 bases). The germline V gene has CDR1 SGDLS and CDR2 YYNGEE. The CDR3 loop spans 14 amino acids. Trimming removed 5 bases at V and 4 bases at J, with 12 bases between. The CDR3 protein is CASRGGVSTGELFF. CDR3 nucleotide sequence: TGTGCCAGCAGGGGGGGAGTCAGCACCGGGGAGCTGTTTTTT.

The rearrangement links TRBV2 to TRBJ1-5; D may be TRBD1 (6 bases). Germline CDR1 and CDR2: SNHLY and FYNNEI. V dropped 8 bases and J dropped 1 base, with 15 bases sitting between them. The CDR3 covers 15 residues. DNA of the CDR3: TGTGCCAGCGGCCGGAATACAGGGAGCAATCAGCCCCAGCATTTT. This translates into CASGRNTGSNQPQHF.

V gene TRBV11-2 combines with J gene TRBJ2-3; no clear D. Germline V gives CDR1 SGHAT, CDR2 FQNNGV. The CDR3 length is 14 residues. Trimming took 2 bases from V and 2 from J, leaving 8 bases between them. The CDR3 DNA reads TGTGCCAGCAGCTTACGAGTTTACACAGATACGCAGTATTTT. Residues: CASSLRVYTDTQYF.

The chain carries TRBV5-6 and TRBJ2-5; TRBD2 might be the D (6 bases). Between the trimmed V and J ends, which lost 2 bases and 1 base, there was a span of 9 bases. CDR1 SGHDT and CDR2 YYEEEE come from the germline V gene. This CDR3 comprises 14 residues. Written as DNA, the CDR3 is TGTGCCAGCAGCTTACCGGGGGTCCAAGAGACCCAGTACTTC. This gives the protein CASSLPGVQETQYF.

The chain links TRBV28 to TRBJ2-1, with TRBD2 matching over 9 bases. CDR3 length: 16 residues. Germline V lookup: CDR1 MDHEN, CDR2 SYDVKM. Trimming took 3 bases from V and 8 from J; bases not matched to a gene: 11. CDR3 sequence: CASSFARGGRADEQFF. The CDR3 DNA reads as TGTGCCAGCAGTTTCGCTCGGGGCGGGAGGGCAGATGAGCAGTTCTTC.

This chain uses TRBV5-1 with TRBJ1-3; possibly TRBD1 for D (5 bases). This CDR3 contains 14 residues. CDR1 is SGHRS, CDR2 YFSETQ, per germline. V lost 4 bases and J lost 10, with 18 bases in between. CDR3 sequence: CASSEGLKPGTIYF. In DNA, the CDR3 is TGCGCCAGCAGCGAGGGACTAAAACCCGGGACCATATATTTT. Together with reference TRBV5-1 and TRBJ1-3, the CDR3 gives the full variable domain: KAGVTQTPRYLIKTRGQQVTLSCSPISGHRSVSWYQQTPGQGLQFLFEYFSETQRNKGNFPGRFSGRQFSNSRSEMNVSTLELGDSALYLCASSEGLKPGTIYFGEGSWLTVV.

V is TRBV15 and J is TRBJ1-2; D is perhaps TRBD1 (5 bases). Deletions cut 5 bases from V and 5 bases from J, with 18 bases between. CDR3 length equals 15 residues. Per the germline V gene, CDR1 is LNHNV and CDR2 is YYDKDF (reference sequence). The CDR3 sequence is CATSGTEGLRYGYTF. The DNA of the CDR3 is TGTGCCACCAGCGGTACTGAGGGACTGAGGTATGGCTACACCTTC. The whole variable domain, remainder taken from reference TRBV15 and TRBJ1-2, is DAMVIQNPRYQVTQFGKPVTLSCSQTLNHNVMYWYQQKSSQAPKLLFHYYDKDFNNEADTPDNFQSRRPNTSFCFLDIRSPGLGDTAMYLCATSGTEGLRYGYTFGSGTRLTVV.

The rearrangement links TRBV9 to TRBJ2-5, with D possibly TRBD2 on 5 matching bases. The CDR3 extends over 13 amino acids. V lost 0 bases to trimming and J lost 6 bases, with 9 bases between them. Germline V CDR1 and CDR2: SGDLS, YYNGEE. CDR3 sequence: CASSVGGWQTQYF. CDR3 sequence (DNA): TGTGCCAGCAGCGTAGGAGGGTGGCAGACCCAGTACTTC.

This clone has only one observation. CDR3 sequence: CASRQGQSSYEQYF. CDR3 bases: TGTGCCAGCAGACAGGGACAGAGCTCCTACGAGCAGTACTTC. The rearrangement uses TRBV6-5 and TRBJ2-5; TRBD1 aligns across 7 bases. The assigned J gene may be wrong: the sequence end matches TRBJ2-7 better. Germline V gene data show CDR1 as MNHEY and CDR2 as SVGAGI. This CDR3 region has 14 residues.

This chain uses TRBV4-3 with TRBJ2-5, with D possibly being TRBD2 (6 bases). Germline CDR1 LGHNA, CDR2 YSLEER. The V end was cut by 0 bases, the J end by 1 base, with 15 bases between. The CDR3 loop spans 17 amino acids. Here the CDR3 DNA reads TGCGCCAGCAGCCAAGATTGGAAGCGGGCCTTCCAAGAGACCCAGTACTTC. As protein: CASSQDWKRAFQETQYF.

V gene TRBV6-1 combines with J gene TRBJ2-1; 7 nucleotides agree with TRBD1. Germline V lookup: CDR1 MNHNS, CDR2 SASEGT. This CDR3 has 15 amino acids. Unmatched junction bases numbered 8, after V lost 2 bases and J lost 7 bases. The CDR3 loop is CASSESRGLWNEQFF. CDR3 sequence (DNA): TGTGCCAGCAGTGAATCTAGGGGGCTATGGAATGAGCAGTTCTTC.

The chain carries TRBV19 and TRBJ2-5; TRBD1 matches 10 bases. V trimming: 6 bases; J trimming: 2 bases; junction bases outside the gene matches: 6. Germline V gene lookup returns CDR1 LNHDA and CDR2 SQIVND (reference sequence). This CDR3 is built from 15 residues. CDR3 protein: CASRTGQGVQETQYF. The DNA for the CDR3 is TGTGCCAGTAGGACAGGACAGGGGGTACAAGAGACCCAGTACTTC.

This chain connects TRBV2 to TRBJ2-1, with 10 nucleotides matching TRBD2. The CDR3 has 14 residues. V dropped 7 bases and J dropped 8; count of bases not matched to a gene: 8. The germline CDR1 and CDR2 sequences are SNHLY and FYNNEI. The CDR3 region is CASTEIAGGHEQFF. For the CDR3, the DNA is TGTGCCAGCACAGAGATAGCGGGAGGCCATGAGCAGTTCTTC.

The chain uses TRBV9 and TRBJ2-5, with a weak D call TRBD1 (6 bases). Per germline, CDR1 SGDLS and CDR2 YYNGEE. Trimming removed 2 bases from V and 1 base from J, with 18 bases in between. The CDR3 is 17 residues long. CDR3 in DNA: TGTGCCAGCAGCGTGGGAGCTGGACAGATCTTCCAAGAGACCCAGTACTTC. Amino acids: CASSVGAGQIFQETQYF.

This clone was counted only a few times. This chain uses TRBV5-6 with TRBJ2-1; weak D call: TRBD2 (5 bases). Trimming left V 2 bases short and J 0 bases short, with 9 bases between. The CDR3 is 15 amino acids. Germline lookup yields CDR1 SGHDT and CDR2 YYEEEE. The CDR3 is CASSLSGISYNEQFF. The CDR3 DNA sequence: TGTGCCAGCAGCTTATCCGGGATCTCCTACAATGAGCAGTTCTTC. Together with reference TRBV5-6 and TRBJ2-1, the CDR3 gives the full variable domain: DAGVTQSPTHLIKTRGQQVTLRCSPKSGHDTVSWYQQALGQGPQFIFQYYEEEERQRGNFPDRFSGHQFPNYSSELNVNALLLGDSALYLCASSLSGISYNEQFFGPGTRLTVL.

DNA for the CDR3: TGTGCCAGCAGTTACCTGGGACAGGGGAACACCATATATTTT. Translation: CASSYLGQGNTIYF. The rearrangement links TRBV6-5 to TRBJ1-3; 10 nucleotides line up with TRBD1. The germline gives CDR1 MNHEY, CDR2 SVGAGI. There are 14 residues in the CDR3. The V and J ends lost 2 bases and 7 bases, in that order; junction bases with no gene match: 2.

The chain is built from TRBV4-1 and TRBJ2-3; the D is unclear. Trimming removed 0 bases at V and 2 bases at J, with 9 bases between. Germline V gives CDR1 MGHRA, CDR2 YSYEKL. The CDR3 loop spans 15 amino acids. The CDR3 is CASSQEAGITDTQYF. CDR3 DNA sequence: TGCGCCAGCAGCCAAGAGGCTGGTATCACAGATACGCAGTATTTT.

The chain recombines TRBV7-9 with TRBJ2-7, with D possibly TRBD1 on 5 matching bases. CDR3 length equals 14 residues. The V end was cut by 2 bases, the J end by 0 bases, with 8 bases between. Per the germline V gene, CDR1 is SEHNR and CDR2 is FQNEAQ (reference sequence). The CDR3 nucleotides are TGTGCCAGCAGCTTATTTGACAGCTCCTACGAGCAGTACTTC. It translates to CASSLFDSSYEQYF.